The source of this TCR beta chain is a study of shared clonotypes between healthy human individuals. Study results and caveats: Read depth was anticipated to influence clonotype sharing among donors.

CD45RO negativity and positive selection for CCR7 defined naive CD8 cells, a population that excluded terminally differentiated effector memory CD45RA+ cells. Within Nashville, Tennessee resided all donors, each a Caucasian adult. TCRdb's table, derived via immunoSEQ multiplex PCR, lists solely in-frame clones and lacks some. The table has some 2 million clones, about 95% seen once. In the case of this clone: The antigen is unknown.

This receptor was identified in a man aged 18 to 30 in good health. Sequencing was done on a sample of naive CD8+ T cells sorted from blood.

CDR3 amino acids: CASSLAAGVNTEAFF. DNA for the CDR3: TGTGCCAGCAGCTTAGCGGCAGGGGTGAACACTGAAGCTTTCTTT. The chain combines TRBV7-9 with TRBJ1-1; possible D gene TRBD1, 6 bases. The germline V gene has CDR1 SEHNR and CDR2 FQNEAQ (reference sequence). The CDR3 is 15 amino acids. V was clipped by 0 bases and J by 0 bases, with 8 bases between them.